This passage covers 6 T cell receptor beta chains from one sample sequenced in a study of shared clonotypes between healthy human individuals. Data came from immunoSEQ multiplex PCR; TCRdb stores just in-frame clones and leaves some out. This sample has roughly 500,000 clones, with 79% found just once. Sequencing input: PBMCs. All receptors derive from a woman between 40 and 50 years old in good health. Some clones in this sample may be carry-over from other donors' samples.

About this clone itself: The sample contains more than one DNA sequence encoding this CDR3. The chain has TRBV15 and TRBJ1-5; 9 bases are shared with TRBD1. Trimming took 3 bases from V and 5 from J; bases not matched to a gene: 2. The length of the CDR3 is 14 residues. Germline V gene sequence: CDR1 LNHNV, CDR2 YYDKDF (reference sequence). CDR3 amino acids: CATSRDRGDQPQHF. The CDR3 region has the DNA TGTGCCACCAGCAGGGACAGGGGAGATCAGCCCCAGCATTTT.

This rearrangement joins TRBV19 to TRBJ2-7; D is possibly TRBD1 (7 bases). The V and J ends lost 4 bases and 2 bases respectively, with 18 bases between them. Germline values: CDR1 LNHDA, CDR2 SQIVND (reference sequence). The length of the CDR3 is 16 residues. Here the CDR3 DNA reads TGTGCCAGTAGTACAGGAGGGGGACAGAGGACCTACGAGCAGTACTTC. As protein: CASSTGGGQRTYEQYF.

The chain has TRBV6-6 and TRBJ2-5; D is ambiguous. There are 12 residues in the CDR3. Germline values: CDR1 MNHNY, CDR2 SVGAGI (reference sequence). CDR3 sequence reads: CAAAGAQETQYF. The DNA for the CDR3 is TGTGCAGCAGCTGGAGCTCAAGAGACCCAGTACTTC.

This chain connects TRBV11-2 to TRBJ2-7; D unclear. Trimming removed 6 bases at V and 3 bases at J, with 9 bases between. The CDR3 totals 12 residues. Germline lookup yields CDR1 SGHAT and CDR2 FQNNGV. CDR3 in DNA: TGTGCCAGCAGTAATCTAGGCTACGAGCAGTACTTC. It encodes CASSNLGYEQYF.

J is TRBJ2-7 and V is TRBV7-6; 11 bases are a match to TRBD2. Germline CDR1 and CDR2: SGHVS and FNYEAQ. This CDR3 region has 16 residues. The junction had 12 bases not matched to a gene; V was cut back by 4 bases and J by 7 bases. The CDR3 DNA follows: TGTGCCAGCAGCTCACTCCCGGGACTAGCGGACTTGGAGCAGTACTTC. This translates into CASSSLPGLADLEQYF.

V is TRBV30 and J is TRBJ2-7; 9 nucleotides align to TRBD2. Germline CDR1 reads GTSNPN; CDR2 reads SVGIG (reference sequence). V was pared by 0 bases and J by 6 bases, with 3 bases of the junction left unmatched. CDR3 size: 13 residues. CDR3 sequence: CAWSVLAGTEQYF. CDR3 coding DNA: TGTGCCTGGAGTGTGCTAGCGGGAACCGAGCAGTACTTC.